This entry features one T cell receptor (beta chain) sequence. Antigen: not known. This table comes from immunoSEQ multiplex PCR, and its TCRdb copy is limited to in-frame clones, with some not included. The table shows about 130,000 clones, with approximately 88% occurring only once. The source of the sample is a study of T cell responses to AZD1222 COVID-19 vaccine. Study-wide results and limits: There were repertoire samples only from the period after the peak T cell response. Donor demographics were predominantly white British with a female majority; clonal diversity may be underestimated. Targeting of unmutated variant regions was reportedly seen in nearly half of spike-specific TCRs.

Germline V gene data show CDR1 as SGHTA and CDR2 as FQGNSA. The length of the CDR3 is 16 residues. V was trimmed by 1 base and J by 0 bases, leaving 9 bases between them. This sequence originates from an adult in good health. The chain uses TRBV7-2 and TRBJ2-2; the D is unclear. Sample: peripheral blood, taken on day 0 of AZD1222 vaccination. In DNA, the CDR3 is TGTGCCAGCAGCTTAGTTCTGATCGCGAACACCGGGGAGCTGTTTTTT. It translates to CASSLVLIANTGELFF.